Following are 14 T cell receptor beta chains from one sample sequenced in a study of T-cell reconstitution after alpha-beta-depleted transplantation in children. The TCRbeta library was prepared with unique molecular identifiers. TCRdb ran MiXCR on the PCR reads and lists one entry per CDR3 protein. The sample carries about 1,000,000 distinct CDR3 sequences, roughly 29% recorded once. The sample consisted of PBMCs, mostly from graft donor cells, taken 360 days after TCRalphabeta/CD19-depleted stem cell transplant. The origin of the receptors is a boy younger than two who had a stem cell transplant for SCID, so the T cells may come from the graft donor.

This sequence joins TRBV20-1 and TRBJ2-3; D gene ambiguous. In germline, CDR1 is DFQATT, CDR2 SNEGSKA (reference sequence). This CDR3 comprises 14 residues. V lost 4 bases to trimming and J lost 1 base, with 12 bases between them. The CDR3 nucleotides are TGCAGTGCTACCTTAGGGATTCGCACAGATACGCAGTATTTT. This codes for CSATLGIRTDTQYF.

The rearrangement uses TRBV2 and TRBJ2-1, with D possibly being TRBD2 (6 bases). Between the trimmed V and J ends, which lost 3 bases and 4 bases, there was a span of 13 bases. The CDR3 extends over 15 amino acids. Looked up from germline, CDR1 is SNHLY and CDR2 is FYNNEI. For the CDR3, the DNA is TGTGCCAGCAGTGATTTTGCGGGGCCTTACAATGAGCAGTTCTTC. This codes for CASSDFAGPYNEQFF. Drawing the rest from reference TRBV2 and TRBJ2-1, the complete variable domain is EPEVTQTPSHQVTQMGQEVILRCVPISNHLYFYWYRQILGQKVEFLVSFYNNEISEKSEIFDDQFSVERPDGSNFTLKIRSTKLEDSAMYFCASSDFAGPYNEQFFGPGTRLTVL.

This clonotype was found a few times. The chain couples TRBV15 to TRBJ2-4; weak D call: TRBD2 (5 bases). This CDR3 is built from 14 residues. The germline V gene encodes CDR1 LNHNV and CDR2 YYDKDF (reference sequence). Trimming shortened V by 1 base and J by 6 bases, and 10 bases separated the two germline ends. This chain's CDR3 is CATSRGRAGNIQYF. The DNA for the CDR3 is TGTGCCACCAGCAGAGGGCGGGCAGGAAACATTCAGTACTTC.

The sample holds many counts of this clonotype. The rearrangement links TRBV4-2 to TRBJ2-1; no clear D gene. This CDR3 has 13 amino acids. Germline assignment: CDR1 LGHNA and CDR2 YNFKEQ. Deletions cut 0 bases from V and 7 bases from J, with 7 bases between. In DNA form, the CDR3 reads TGTGCCAGCAGCCAAGAGGCGAGTAATGAGCAGTTCTTC. Translating gives CASSQEASNEQFF.

The J gene is TRBJ2-1, the V gene TRBV24-1; the match to TRBD1 covers 11 bases. The V and J ends lost 3 bases and 7 bases, in that order; junction bases with no gene match: 10. Germline CDR1 reads KGHDR; CDR2 reads SFDVKD. The CDR3 runs 17 residues. In DNA form, the CDR3 reads TGTGCCACCAGTGATCCGGGAGGGACAGGGGGTAGGAATGAGCAGTTCTTC. Protein product: CATSDPGGTGGRNEQFF.

This clonotype has at least ten counts. This chain joins TRBV29-1 and TRBJ2-5; perhaps TRBD1 as D (6 bases). This CDR3 is 11 amino acids long. Germline lookup yields CDR1 SQVTM and CDR2 ANQGSEA. The V end was cut by 4 bases, the J end by 5 bases, with 8 bases between. CDR3 in amino acids: CSVARGETQYF. The DNA for the CDR3 is TGCAGCGTTGCGAGGGGGGAGACCCAGTACTTC.

This rearrangement joins TRBV5-1 to TRBJ1-1; D perhaps matches TRBD1 (6 bases). Trimming took off 6 bases at V and 2 bases at J, with 14 bases between the two ends. CDR3 length: 14 amino acids. Germline CDR1 reads SGHRS; CDR2 reads YFSETQ. The CDR3, as DNA: TGCGCCAGCAAACTGACAGGATTCAACACTGAAGCTTTCTTT. This codes for CASKLTGFNTEAFF.

The chain combines TRBV12-3 or TRBV12-4 with TRBJ2-1; TRBD2 is a possible D gene (5 bases). This CDR3 contains 13 residues. V was pared by 6 bases and J by 8 bases, with 14 bases between. This CDR3 is CASSQWRFYEQFF. CDR3 DNA sequence: TGTGCCAGCAGCCAATGGAGGTTTTATGAGCAGTTCTTC.

V gene TRBV7-8 combines with J gene TRBJ2-7; a weak D match, TRBD2 (6 bases). The CDR3 has 19 amino acids. Germline V gives CDR1 SGHVS, CDR2 FQNEAQ. The V end was cut by 4 bases, the J end by 1 base, with 26 bases between. The CDR3: CASSSRREWTLQASYEQYF. The DNA of the CDR3 is TGTGCCAGCAGCTCAAGGCGGGAATGGACTTTACAGGCATCCTACGAGCAGTACTTC.

The rearrangement uses TRBV25-1 and TRBJ1-5, with D maybe TRBD1 (5 bases). The CDR3 contains 16 residues. V was clipped by 5 bases and J by 0 bases, with 14 bases between them. The germline gives CDR1 MGHDK, CDR2 SYGVNS. CDR3 DNA: TGTGCCAGCAGTCATAGGGGCAGGGTTAGCAATCAGCCCCAGCATTTT. Its protein product is CASSHRGRVSNQPQHF.

This clonotype was picked up a small number of times. The chain is built from TRBV9 and TRBJ2-1, with 7 bases identical to TRBD2. Germline V gives CDR1 SGDLS, CDR2 YYNGEE. The CDR3 runs 15 residues. J was trimmed by 3 bases and V by 0 bases; bases with no gene match: 3. CDR3 coding DNA: TGTGCCAGCAGCGTAGACGCGGGGGTCTACAATGAGCAGTTCTTC. It translates to CASSVDAGVYNEQFF.

The chain has TRBV25-1 and TRBJ1-1; no firm D call. The CDR3 is 11 residues long. Deletions cut 6 bases from V and 9 bases from J, with 11 bases between. Looked up from germline, CDR1 is MGHDK and CDR2 is SYGVNS. Here the CDR3 DNA reads TGTGCCAGCAGGGTGGGCCGACAAGCTTTCTTT. Translation: CASRVGRQAFF.

The gene calls are TRBV4-3 and TRBJ2-5; D is undetermined. This CDR3 has 16 amino acids. The V and J ends lost 1 base and 1 base respectively, with 13 bases between them. Germline-derived CDR1 and CDR2 are LGHNA and YSLEER. The CDR3 loop reads CASSQGGSPFQETQYF. DNA for the CDR3: TGCGCCAGCAGCCAAGGTGGTAGCCCGTTCCAAGAGACCCAGTACTTC.

This clonotype has only a few counts. The chain carries TRBV10-3 and TRBJ2-1; 12 bases agree with TRBD2. The junction had 14 bases not matched to a gene; V was cut back by 4 bases and J by 4 bases. This CDR3 has 19 amino acids. Germline lookup yields CDR1 ENHRY and CDR2 SYGVKD. CDR3 nucleotide sequence: TGTGCCATCAGTGGTTCCCGGTTTACTAGCGGGGGGACGTACAATGAGCAGTTCTTC. It specifies CAISGSRFTSGGTYNEQFF.